This T cell receptor beta chain was recorded in a study of beta chain features in type 1 diabetes. Regarding the study as a whole: Patients with Type 1 diabetes showed moderately but significantly shorter TCRB CDR3s in all four CD4+ subsets.

Investigators reverse transcribed all isolated RNA, so they sequenced expressed TCRB transcripts. Generated by immunoSEQ multiplex PCR, the TCRdb table keeps only in-frame clones and is missing some. The sample shows roughly 730,000 clones, around 15% of them seen only once. By way of CD45RO/CCR7/CD25/CD127/CD95/CD27, the CD4+ regulatory, stem cell-like memory, central memory and naive cells were sorted. Between the trimmed V and J ends, which lost 4 bases and 6 bases, there was a span of 17 bases. In germline, CDR1 is SGHRS, CDR2 YFSETQ. This CDR3 is 14 amino acids long. In its sample, this clone was seen a few times. Its antigen is unknown.

The chain has TRBV5-1 and TRBJ2-7; a possible D gene is TRBD2 (5 bases). The sample taken for sequencing was naive CD4+ T cells from blood. The TCR comes from a young man with type 1 diabetes. The CDR3 bases are TGCGCCAGCAGCGGAGCGGACCGGACCTTCGAGCAGTACTTC. Amino acid sequence: CASSGADRTFEQYF. Looking up the rest from reference TRBV5-1 and TRBJ2-7 gives the full variable domain: KAGVTQTPRYLIKTRGQQVTLSCSPISGHRSVSWYQQTPGQGLQFLFEYFSETQRNKGNFPGRFSGRQFSNSRSEMNVSTLELGDSALYLCASSGADRTFEQYFGPGTRLTVT.